This record concerns one T cell receptor (beta chain) sequence. What this receptor recognizes is not known. No base qualities exist here, and no much larger clone lies one base off it. The CDR3 regions of human TCRbeta chains were analyzed by immunosequencing. Turning to the authors' computational methods: Repertoire TCRs were checked for matches against a reference library of SARS-CoV-2-specific TCRs that had been generated using the MIRA antigen-specificity platform. Breadth meant the fraction of unique TCRs that were SARS-CoV-2-associated, whereas depth meant the fraction of total T cells that were SARS-CoV-2-associated. Using the MIRA data, every spike-specific TCR was mapped to the spike region that the TCR reacted to and assigned to either a CD4 or a CD8 class. Log10-transformed breadth and depth values were compared by one-way ANOVA with Sidak's multiple comparisons tests. TCRdb holds this immuneACCESS table with in-frame rearrangements only. Some clones are missing; in checked studies, unresolved V genes explain under half, and the rest has no known cause. V and J calls and clone size are copied from that table; D and trimming were computed from the DNA. For this sample the table gives about 130,000 clones, of which roughly 85% were detected only once. The ten largest make up roughly 4.4% of the sample.

Interpreted using the paper, the time point label stands for: about 28 days (+/-7) after the second vaccine dose. AZD1222 recipients given second doses at about 4 weeks or at about 12 weeks were pooled, since spike-specific TCR depth and breadth were not found to differ between the two schedules. Samples from vaccinated people were obtained from the UK trials COV001 and COV002, which included a single-blind randomized controlled phase 2/3 trial of AZD1222 (ChAdOx1 nCoV-19) in healthy adults. For TCRbeta chain sequencing, PBMC samples were collected from trial participants at day 0 and at day 28 after the second dose. The data were obtained in a study of T cell responses to AZD1222 COVID-19 vaccine (dated by TCRdb to about 2021). With regard to the full study: TCR sequencing was performed for 233 trial participants, of whom roughly 200 were given two doses of AZD1222 and 26 were given two doses of MenACWY control vaccine. Trial participants were enrolled by age into subgroups of 18-55, 56-69 and 70-plus years, and around 150, 29 and 61 TCR-sequenced participants, respectively, were included in these subgroups. The full study reports these points: Conclusions about previously exposed vaccinees are limited, since just 6 or 7 AZD1222 recipients were seropositive for SARS-CoV-2 at baseline. Nearly half of unique spike-specific TCRs reportedly recognized epitopes outside regions mutated in the B.1.351 and B.1.1.7 variants. In the small 56-69-year group, the increase in depth fell short of significance, most likely because of low power. No day 14 peak-response samples were available, so repertoires were characterized only after the peak T cell response. After two AZD1222 doses, both the breadth and the depth of spike-specific TCRs were significantly higher than at day 0 and than in MenACWY recipients. Participants were mostly white British, with more females than males. The authors suggested clonal diversity may have been underestimated. CD4 TCRs associated with the vaccine covered the entire spike protein, and the dominant responses were in regions 160-218 and 743-854.

This clonotype was sampled from an adult who received the AZD1222 COVID-19 vaccine. The sequencing here drew on peripheral blood, taken 28 days after the second AZD1222 dose.

DNA sequence: TGTGCCAGCAGCATATCGCCGGGCAGGGCGGGGGACCCTGAAGCTTTCTTT. Translated, it gives CASSISPGRAGDPEAFF. The chain links TRBV7-8 with TRBJ1-1; a weak D assignment points to TRBD1 (5 bases agree). Sequences SGHVS (CDR1) and FQNEAQ (CDR2) are obtained from the germline V gene. The CDR3 runs 17 amino acids, cysteine and phenylalanine included. Only the CDR3 region is kept as DNA, spanning 51 bases read in frame from base 1. V is cut by 5 bases and J by 6 bases, and the space between the germline ends is 25 bases.